This T cell receptor beta chain derives from a study of blood T cell repertoires in COVID-19. Study overall: COVID-19 samples from acute and convalescent phases originated in the United States, Italy and Spain. Nucleic acid was either cDNA or gDNA, and it came from T cells, B-cell-depleted T cells, or PBMCs.

In germline, CDR1 is SGDLS, CDR2 YYNGEE. J gave up 5 bases and V 4 bases, and 6 bases lay outside the gene matches. The CDR3 extends over 14 amino acids. Per the original methods: The authors estimated nucleated cell counts from reference gene primer amplification. The protocol was immunoSEQ multiplex PCR, while the TCRdb copy is restricted to in-frame clones and leaves out a portion. V, J and clone size are those of that table, while D and trimming were read from the DNA. This table holds fewer than 600,000 clones, about 88% found once. This clone came up a few times. The Seattle site enrolled patients during active infection and followed them longitudinally.

This chain connects TRBV9 to TRBJ2-1; 7 bases align to TRBD2. This receptor was taken from a man younger than 30 with COVID-19, enrolled during active disease. The sample taken for sequencing was peripheral blood. CDR3 sequence (DNA): TGTGCCAGCAGCTGGGCTAGCGGCGACAATGAGCAGTTCTTC. As protein: CASSWASGDNEQFF.